This passage covers 15 T cell receptor beta chains from one sample sequenced in a study of a mutant IDH1 vaccine in newly diagnosed glioma. These receptors have no known antigen. Time point reported: week 23, last vaccination. The investigators gave 300 ug of mutant IDH1 20-mer peptide in each vaccine dose, together with topical imiquimod. TCRdb keeps only in-frame clones here, not all; method: immunoSEQ multiplex PCR. This sample has roughly 38,000 clones, with around 76% found just once. This specimen consisted of PBMCs, obtained from a glioma patient whose treatment included an IDH1 peptide vaccine. Every receptor here comes from a man between 45 and 60 years old with glioma.

The chain employs TRBV9 and TRBJ1-3, with D possibly being TRBD1 (5 bases). The V gene lost 3 bases and the J gene lost 0 bases, with 16 bases spanning the gap. This CDR3 comprises 17 residues. Germline V gene data show CDR1 as SGDLS and CDR2 as YYNGEE. CDR3 amino acids: CASSARRGDRSGNTIYF. DNA of the CDR3: TGTGCCAGCAGCGCCCGCCGGGGGGACCGCTCTGGAAACACCATATATTTT.

This clone was seen only a few times. This chain connects TRBV30 to TRBJ2-3; possibly TRBD2 for D (6 bases). V lost 4 bases, J lost 0 bases, and 11 bases lay in between. CDR3 length: 14 amino acids. CDR1 GTSNPN and CDR2 SVGIG come from the germline V gene (reference sequence). The CDR3 loop reads CAWMRGLSTDTQYF. CDR3 nucleotide sequence: TGTGCCTGGATGCGGGGCCTTAGCACAGATACGCAGTATTTT.

The rearrangement links TRBV21-1 to TRBJ2-3; the table's D call, TRBD1, was not checked against the DNA. TRBV21-1 is noted as a pseudogene. The CDR3 is made up of 15 amino acids. The chain's CDR3 is CASSPRTESTDTQYF. CDR3 sequence (DNA): TGTGCCAGCAGCCCTCGGACAGAAAGCACAGATACGCAGTATTTT.

The chain's CDR3 is CASSLARTSGDETQYF. CDR3 bases: TGTGCCAGCAGCTTAGCGAGGACTAGCGGGGACGAGACCCAGTACTTC. This chain joins TRBV7-6 and TRBJ2-5; TRBD2 agrees at 12 bases. The CDR3 spans 16 residues. V was clipped by 0 bases and J by 5 bases; unmatched bases: 4. Germline V gene lookup returns CDR1 SGHVS and CDR2 FNYEAQ.

The chain uses TRBV5-5 and TRBJ2-2; no firm D call. This CDR3 is built from 14 residues. Between the trimmed V and J ends, which lost 3 bases and 2 bases, there was a span of 8 bases. From germline, CDR1 is SGHKS and CDR2 YYEKEE (reference sequence). The DNA for the CDR3 is TGTGCCAGCAGCTCGGATCCAAACACCGGGGAGCTGTTTTTT. It codes for CASSSDPNTGELFF.

The chain couples TRBV4-2 to TRBJ2-3; the D is unclear. This CDR3 is built from 18 residues. The V gene's germline CDR1 is LGHNA and CDR2 YNFKEQ. With 2 bases removed from V and 4 bases from J, the gap between germline ends came to 22 bases. The CDR3 protein is CASSQLETAAPGSDTQYF. In nucleotides, the CDR3 is TGTGCCAGCAGCCAACTCGAAACCGCAGCGCCTGGATCAGATACGCAGTATTTT.

This clone was observed a handful of times. The chain has TRBV19 and TRBJ1-1; D uncertain. The CDR3 is 13 amino acids. The V gene lost 5 bases and the J gene lost 1 base, with 8 bases spanning the gap. Germline CDR1 LNHDA, CDR2 SQIVND (reference sequence). As DNA, the CDR3 is TGTGCCAGTAGTTTCGGGCCGAACACTGAAGCTTTCTTT. Its translation: CASSFGPNTEAFF.

In the case of this clone: Other nucleotide sequences from this sample produce the same CDR3. The rearrangement uses TRBV5-1 and TRBJ1-1; D not certain. V lost 4 bases and J lost 0, with 10 bases in between. The CDR3 spans 14 residues. CDR1 and CDR2 (germline): SGHRS, YFSETQ. CDR3 region: CASSPGTLNTEAFF. For the CDR3, the DNA is TGCGCCAGCAGCCCCGGAACGCTGAACACTGAAGCTTTCTTT.

V gene TRBV9 combines with J gene TRBJ2-7; a possible D gene is TRBD1 (5 bases). The CDR3 contains 13 residues. V lost 4 bases, J lost 5 bases, and 13 bases lay in between. In germline, CDR1 is SGDLS, CDR2 YYNGEE. CDR3 protein: CASSPRVWNEQYF. CDR3 DNA: TGTGCCAGCAGCCCCAGGGTTTGGAACGAGCAGTACTTC.

The DNA for the CDR3 is TGCGCCAGCAGCGTAGAGTCAGGGGCGGGCACTGAAGCTTTCTTT. Its protein product is CASSVESGAGTEAFF. The chain has TRBV5-1 and TRBJ1-1, with D tentatively TRBD1 (6 bases). CDR1 and CDR2 from the germline V gene are SGHRS and YFSETQ. The CDR3 is 15 amino acids. V lost 4 bases and J lost 4, with 17 bases in between.

This chain uses TRBV18 with TRBJ2-7, with D perhaps TRBD1 (6 bases). Germline assignment: CDR1 KGHSH and CDR2 LQKENI. The CDR3 consists of 14 residues. Trimming removed 3 bases at V and 8 bases at J, with 17 bases between. In DNA form, the CDR3 reads TGTGCCAGCTCACCTTTGGACAGTGCTGGGCAGCAGTACTTC. Translation gives CASSPLDSAGQQYF.

V is TRBV4-1 and J is TRBJ2-7; TRBD1 is a possible D gene (5 bases). Per the germline V gene, CDR1 is MGHRA and CDR2 is YSYEKL. Trimming stripped 4 bases from V and 0 bases from J, with 10 bases between. The CDR3 runs 14 residues. The CDR3, as DNA: TGCGCCAGCAGCCGAGAACAGGACTCCTACGAGCAGTACTTC. Translating gives CASSREQDSYEQYF.

The chain uses TRBV5-1 and TRBJ2-2, with a tentative D call TRBD1 (6 bases). This CDR3 region has 16 residues. With 0 bases removed from V and 5 bases from J, the gap between germline ends came to 14 bases. Germline V gene data show CDR1 as SGHRS and CDR2 as YFSETQ. The CDR3: CASSLGPTGDTGELFF. For the CDR3, the DNA is TGCGCCAGCAGCTTGGGGCCGACAGGAGATACCGGGGAGCTGTTTTTT. Filled out from reference TRBV5-1 and TRBJ2-2, the complete variable domain reads KAGVTQTPRYLIKTRGQQVTLSCSPISGHRSVSWYQQTPGQGLQFLFEYFSETQRNKGNFPGRFSGRQFSNSRSEMNVSTLELGDSALYLCASSLGPTGDTGELFFGEGSRLTVL.

This clone was picked up a small number of times. CDR3 coding DNA: TGTGCCAGCAGCTCCTCCTCCTACGAGCAGTACTTC. Amino acids: CASSSSSYEQYF. This chain uses TRBV7-6 with TRBJ2-7; D remains unclear. Between the trimmed V and J ends, which lost 4 bases and 0 bases, there was a span of 4 bases. CDR1 is SGHVS and CDR2 is FNYEAQ in the germline V gene. CDR3 length equals 12 residues.

V gene TRBV29-1 combines with J gene TRBJ2-6; D unclear. CDR1 and CDR2 from the germline V gene are SQVTM and ANQGSEA. This CDR3 has 14 amino acids. The V end lost 7 bases, the J end lost 0 bases, and 10 bases lay between the germline ends. CDR3 in DNA: TGCAGCGCCAGGTTCAGCTCTGGGGCCAACGTCCTGACTTTC. This codes for CSARFSSGANVLTF.